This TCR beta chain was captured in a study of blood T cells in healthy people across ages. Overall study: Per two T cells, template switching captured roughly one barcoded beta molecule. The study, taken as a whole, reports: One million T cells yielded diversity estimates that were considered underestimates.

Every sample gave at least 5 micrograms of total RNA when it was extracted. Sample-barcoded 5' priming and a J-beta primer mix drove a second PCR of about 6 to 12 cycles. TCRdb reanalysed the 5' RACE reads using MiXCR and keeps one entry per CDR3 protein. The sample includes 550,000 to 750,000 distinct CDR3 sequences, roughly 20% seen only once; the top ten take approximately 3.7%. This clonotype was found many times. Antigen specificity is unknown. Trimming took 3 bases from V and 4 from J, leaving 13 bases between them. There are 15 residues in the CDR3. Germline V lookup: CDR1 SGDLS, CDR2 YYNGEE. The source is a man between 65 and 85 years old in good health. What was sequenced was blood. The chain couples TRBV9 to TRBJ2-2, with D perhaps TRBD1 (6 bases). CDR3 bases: TGTGCCAGCAGCGGCCAGGGGCTATCCACCGGGGAGCTGTTTTTT. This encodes CASSGQGLSTGELFF.